The 31 T cell receptor beta chains listed next were all sequenced from one sample in a study of CD8 T cells in Susac syndrome. It was with random hexamers that 0.5 to 1 ug RNA was reverse transcribed. Via MiXCR, TCRdb re-called the immunoSEQ multiplex PCR reads, giving one row per CDR3 protein. The sample records approximately 170,000 distinct CDR3 sequences, around 90% being singletons. Material: CD4+ T cells from PBMCs. The receptors stem from a human donor in good health.

The rearrangement uses TRBV11-2 and TRBJ2-3; TRBD1 matches 7 bases. The CDR3 extends over 18 amino acids. J gave up 0 bases and V 1 base, and 10 bases lay outside the gene matches. CDR1 and CDR2 from the germline V gene are SGHAT and FQNNGV. Here the CDR3 reads CASSLGDRFFSSTDTQYF. As DNA, the CDR3 is TGTGCCAGCAGCTTAGGGGACAGATTTTTCTCTAGCACAGATACGCAGTATTTT.

The rearrangement links TRBV28 to TRBJ1-2, with a tentative D call TRBD1 (5 bases). V lost 2 bases and J lost 4, with 14 bases in between. Germline assignment: CDR1 MDHEN and CDR2 SYDVKM. This CDR3 is built from 15 residues. The CDR3 spells CASSLQGGRGYGYTF. DNA of the CDR3: TGTGCCAGCAGTTTACAGGGCGGAAGGGGCTATGGCTACACCTTC.

The chain recombines TRBV5-1 with TRBJ2-1, with 10 bases that match TRBD1. V lost 3 bases to trimming and J lost 5 bases; unmatched junction nucleotides: 5. In germline, CDR1 is SGHRS, CDR2 YFSETQ. The CDR3 extends over 15 amino acids. The CDR3 DNA reads as TGCGCCAGCAGCTCGGGACAGGGGCCGCACAATGAGCAGTTCTTC. Translation: CASSSGQGPHNEQFF.

The chain uses TRBV20-1 and TRBJ2-2; 9 bases line up with TRBD1. Germline V lookup: CDR1 DFQATT, CDR2 SNEGSKA (reference sequence). The V gene end was trimmed by 6 bases and the J gene end by 0 bases; junction bases not matched to a gene: 2. The CDR3 sequence is 14 residues long. The CDR3 region has the DNA TGCAGTGCACGGACAGGGGCGAACACCGGGGAGCTGTTTTTT. Translation gives CSARTGANTGELFF.

This clonotype was found once. One junction end does not reproduce the germline sequence, and a read error may be involved. The chain joins TRBV5-1 to TRBJ1-1; weak D call: TRBD1 (5 bases). This CDR3 region has 13 residues. CDR1 is SGHRS, CDR2 YFSETQ, per germline. For the CDR3, the DNA is TGCGCCAGCAGCGACGGGGCGAACGCTGAAGCTTTCTTT. Its translation is CASSDGANAEAFF.

The gene calls are TRBV4-1 and TRBJ2-7, with a tentative D call TRBD2 (6 bases). This CDR3 comprises 13 residues. The V gene's germline CDR1 is MGHRA and CDR2 YSYEKL. Trimming took off 1 base at V and 4 bases at J, with 8 bases between the two ends. The CDR3 bases are TGCGCCAGCAGCCAAGGGGGGGTGTACGAGCAGTACTTC. This encodes CASSQGGVYEQYF.

The chain uses TRBV5-1 and TRBJ2-5, with 10 bases identical to TRBD2. Germline CDR1 reads SGHRS; CDR2 reads YFSETQ. The CDR3 totals 16 residues. Germline trimming cut 0 bases from V and 0 bases from J; bases unmatched to any gene: 2. CDR3 nucleotide sequence: TGCGCCAGCAGCTTGGTGGGACTAGCGTACCAAGAGACCCAGTACTTC. Translating it yields CASSLVGLAYQETQYF.

V usage is TRBV20-1 and J usage is TRBJ2-5, with TRBD2 matching over 12 bases. The germline V gene has CDR1 DFQATT and CDR2 SNEGSKA (reference sequence). The CDR3 is 14 amino acids. Trimming removed 3 bases from V and 5 bases from J; junction bases left unmatched: 4. Written as DNA, the CDR3 is TGCAGTGCTAGTTCTAGCGGGAGGGCCGAGACCCAGTACTTC. Residues: CSASSSGRAETQYF.

This sequence joins TRBV6-5 and TRBJ1-5; D call uncertain. CDR3 length equals 14 residues. Trimming shortened V by 2 bases and J by 7 bases, and 12 bases separated the two germline ends. Germline V gives CDR1 MNHEY, CDR2 SVGAGI. The CDR3 spells CASSYSSWGQPQHF. In DNA form, the CDR3 reads TGTGCCAGCAGTTACAGTTCTTGGGGACAGCCCCAGCATTTT.

The V and J genes are TRBV5-1 and TRBJ1-2; D not certain. The length of the CDR3 is 15 residues. The germline CDR1 and CDR2 sequences are SGHRS and YFSETQ. Trimming shortened V by 0 bases and J by 1 base, and 10 bases separated the two germline ends. CDR3 nucleotides: TGCGCCAGCAGCTTGGAGCCGACAATTAACTATGGCTACACCTTC. It codes for CASSLEPTINYGYTF.

Only one count was recorded for this clonotype. The rearrangement uses TRBV4-1 and TRBJ1-5; tentative D call: TRBD1 (6 bases). Germline V gene sequence: CDR1 MGHRA, CDR2 YSYEKL. The CDR3 totals 15 residues. Trimming shortened V by 1 base and J by 7 bases, and 14 bases separated the two germline ends. The CDR3 loop is CASSQVGGAGQPQHF. The CDR3 region has the DNA TGCGCCAGCAGCCAAGTAGGGGGGGCGGGGCAGCCCCAGCATTTT.

In this sample, this clonotype turned up once. The gene calls are TRBV2 and TRBJ1-2; D gene uncertain. V was cut by 8 bases and J by 4 bases, with 17 bases left in between. The CDR3 sequence is 14 residues long. The germline gives CDR1 SNHLY, CDR2 FYNNEI. DNA of the CDR3: TGTGCCAGCTCTTTCGGACTCAATTTCTATGGCTACACCTTC. It codes for CASSFGLNFYGYTF.

This chain uses TRBV19 with TRBJ2-6; possible D gene TRBD2, 6 bases. Germline values: CDR1 LNHDA, CDR2 SQIVND (reference sequence). V was pared by 2 bases and J by 1 base, with 9 bases between. The CDR3 extends over 16 amino acids. Written as DNA, the CDR3 is TGTGCCAGTAGTATATGGGCGGGATCTGGGGCCAACGTCCTGACTTTC. Translated: CASSIWAGSGANVLTF.

This chain links TRBV10-1 with TRBJ2-7; TRBD1 agrees at 7 bases. CDR1 is WNHNN, CDR2 SYGVQD, per germline (reference sequence). Germline trimming cut 6 bases from V and 2 bases from J; bases unmatched to any gene: 7. The CDR3 spans 14 residues. The CDR3 reads CASSPGQPPYEQYF. Here the CDR3 DNA reads TGCGCCAGCAGCCCGGGACAGCCACCCTACGAGCAGTACTTC.

This clonotype was counted once. The chain recombines TRBV2 with TRBJ1-5, with a tentative D call TRBD1 (5 bases). Germline V gene data show CDR1 as SNHLY and CDR2 as FYNNEI. The V gene lost 8 bases and the J gene lost 2 bases, with 13 bases spanning the gap. The CDR3 has 14 amino acids. The CDR3 coding sequence is TGTGCCAGCTCAAAGGGCAGGGGCAATCAGCCCCAGCATTTT. Protein product: CASSKGRGNQPQHF.

V usage is TRBV7-9 and J usage is TRBJ2-1; possibly TRBD1 for D (5 bases). Trimming removed 1 base at V and 7 bases at J, with 8 bases between. The germline V gene has CDR1 SEHNR and CDR2 FQNEAQ (reference sequence). CDR3 length equals 13 residues. The CDR3 DNA follows: TGTGCCAGCAGCTTAGGCAGGGTGAATGAGCAGTTCTTC. Protein: CASSLGRVNEQFF.

V and J are TRBV20-1 and TRBJ2-1; 10 bases align to TRBD1. Per the germline V gene, CDR1 is DFQATT and CDR2 is SNEGSKA (reference sequence). V lost 6 bases and J lost 10; bases outside the gene matches: 3. The CDR3 runs to 11 residues. Here the CDR3 DNA reads TGCAGTGCAGGGACAGGGGAGGAGCAGTTCTTC. It encodes CSAGTGEEQFF.

The rearrangement links TRBV2 to TRBJ1-1; D gene uncertain. CDR3 length: 13 amino acids. Germline V gene data show CDR1 as SNHLY and CDR2 as FYNNEI. The germline V and J ends were trimmed by 4 bases and 0 bases, with 6 bases remaining between them. CDR3: CASSGPVNTEAFF. The DNA of the CDR3 is TGTGCCAGCAGTGGGCCGGTGAACACTGAAGCTTTCTTT.

V is TRBV3-1 and J is TRBJ1-1; D gene ambiguous. This CDR3 is 15 amino acids long. Germline assignment: CDR1 LGHDT and CDR2 YNNKEL (reference sequence). Trimming shortened V by 0 bases and J by 4 bases, and 12 bases separated the two germline ends. The CDR3 region has the DNA TGTGCCAGCAGCCAAGATTCGAGAGGGCTCACTGAAGCTTTCTTT. Protein sequence: CASSQDSRGLTEAFF. Together with reference TRBV3-1 and TRBJ1-1, the CDR3 gives the full variable domain: DTAVSQTPKYLVTQMGNDKSIKCEQNLGHDTMYWYKQDSKKFLKIMFSYNNKELIINETVPNRFSPKSPDKAHLNLHINSLELGDSAVYFCASSQDSRGLTEAFFGQGTRLTVV.

CDR3 sequence: CSPNLTSGNTGELFF. Here the CDR3 DNA reads TGCAGCCCCAACCTTACTAGCGGCAACACCGGGGAGCTGTTTTTT. The chain has TRBV29-1 and TRBJ2-2; 8 positions match TRBD2. The CDR3 loop spans 15 amino acids. Looked up from germline, CDR1 is SQVTM and CDR2 is ANQGSEA. The V segment lost 8 bases and the J segment 2 bases; nucleotides outside the gene matches: 10.

The V call is TRBV18, the J call TRBJ1-2, with unresolved D. CDR3 length: 13 amino acids. Trimming took off 4 bases at V and 0 bases at J, with 6 bases between the two ends. The germline V gene has CDR1 KGHSH and CDR2 LQKENI. CDR3 sequence reads: CASSRSTNYGYTF. CDR3 DNA: TGTGCCAGCTCACGGTCAACTAACTATGGCTACACCTTC.

The chain uses TRBV24-1 and TRBJ2-1; 9 bases fit TRBD1. Per germline, CDR1 KGHDR and CDR2 SFDVKD. This CDR3 has 15 residues. Trimming at V came to 3 bases and at J to 7 bases, leaving 6 bases not matched to a gene. CDR3 nucleotides: TGTGCCACCAGTGATAGGGGACAGGGTCATAATGAGCAGTTCTTC. Translated: CATSDRGQGHNEQFF.

This clonotype has more than one count but fewer than ten. The rearrangement joins TRBV10-2 to TRBJ2-7; 10 nucleotides line up with TRBD2. The germline CDR1 and CDR2 sequences are WSHSY and SAAADI. The CDR3 has 15 residues. V lost 6 bases to trimming and J lost 2 bases; unmatched junction nucleotides: 7. CDR3: CASSRLAGVTYEQYF. The CDR3 DNA follows: TGCGCCAGCAGCAGGCTAGCGGGAGTGACCTACGAGCAGTACTTC.

The chain employs TRBV9 and TRBJ2-3; weak D call: TRBD2 (6 bases). The germline V and J ends were trimmed by 4 bases and 0 bases, with 15 bases remaining between them. The germline gives CDR1 SGDLS, CDR2 YYNGEE. The CDR3 is 16 amino acids. The CDR3 nucleotides read TGTGCCAGCAGCTCGGGAGTAGGGTTGAGCACAGATACGCAGTATTTT. Translating gives CASSSGVGLSTDTQYF. The full variable domain, completed using reference TRBV9 and TRBJ2-3, is DSGVTQTPKHLITATGQRVTLRCSPRSGDLSVYWYQQSLDQGLQFLIQYYNGEERAKGNILERFSAQQFPDLHSELNLSSLELGDSALYFCASSSGVGLSTDTQYFGPGTRLTVL.

This chain connects TRBV5-1 to TRBJ2-7; 7 positions match TRBD1. CDR1 is SGHRS, CDR2 YFSETQ, per germline. V was pared by 1 base and J by 3 bases, with 7 bases of the junction left unmatched. The CDR3 consists of 15 residues. This chain's CDR3 is CASSLRTGVNYEQYF. Written as DNA, the CDR3 is TGCGCCAGCAGCTTGAGGACAGGAGTAAACTACGAGCAGTACTTC.

The genes are TRBV7-2 and TRBJ1-2, with D possibly matching TRBD1 (5 bases). Per the germline V gene, CDR1 is SGHTA and CDR2 is FQGNSA. This CDR3 spans 14 amino acids. V lost 3 bases, J lost 2 bases, and 10 bases lay in between. The CDR3 DNA reads TGTGCCAGCAGCTTGGGTGGGGGAAACTATGGCTACACCTTC. Translation gives CASSLGGGNYGYTF.

The chain couples TRBV18 to TRBJ2-7; D is ambiguous. Trimming stripped 6 bases from V and 4 bases from J, with 10 bases between. In germline, CDR1 is KGHSH, CDR2 LQKENI. The CDR3 consists of 12 residues. CDR3 DNA: TGTGCCAGCTCCTCCGCACCTTACGAGCAGTACTTC. Translation gives CASSSAPYEQYF.

J is TRBJ2-3 and V is TRBV28, with 8 positions matching TRBD2. The germline V gene has CDR1 MDHEN and CDR2 SYDVKM. The trim removed 6 bases at V and 1 base at J, leaving 9 bases unmatched. CDR3 length equals 16 residues. The CDR3 protein is CASRTGTRVGTDTQYF. In DNA, the CDR3 is TGTGCCAGCAGGACCGGGACTAGAGTCGGCACAGATACGCAGTATTTT.

The CDR3 DNA is TGTGCCAGCAGCTCAAGGGACAGGGGAAGGGCCGGGGAGCTGTTTTTT. It translates to CASSSRDRGRAGELFF. V gene TRBV11-2 combines with J gene TRBJ2-2, with TRBD1 identical over 10 bases. This CDR3 contains 16 residues. V was pared by 4 bases and J by 6 bases, with 8 bases of the junction left unmatched. Looked up from germline, CDR1 is SGHAT and CDR2 is FQNNGV.

The CDR3 is CASSFLLTEQYF. CDR3 nucleotide sequence: TGTGCCAGCAGCTTCCTCCTGACAGAGCAGTACTTC. The V call is TRBV11-2, the J call TRBJ2-7; no firm D call. V lost 3 bases and J 7 bases, leaving 10 bases between the germline ends. The CDR3 consists of 12 residues. The germline V gene encodes CDR1 SGHAT and CDR2 FQNNGV.

The V gene is TRBV7-2, the J gene TRBJ1-1; D gene ambiguous. The germline V gene has CDR1 SGHTA and CDR2 FQGNSA. The V gene lost 3 bases and the J gene lost 0 bases, with 11 bases spanning the gap. The CDR3 is 15 residues long. In DNA form, the CDR3 reads TGTGCCAGCAGCTTCATTTTGGGGTTGAACACTGAAGCTTTCTTT. It codes for CASSFILGLNTEAFF.